This TCR beta chain was profiled in a study of radiotherapy plus CTLA-4 blockade in lung cancer. Notes on this clone: The antigen is undetermined.

Study-wide findings and caveats: TCR clones from tumors expanded in blood after radiotherapy plus ipilimumab.

The protocol was immunoSEQ multiplex PCR, while the TCRdb copy is restricted to in-frame clones and leaves out a portion. The sample lists approximately 60,000 clones; 60% to 80% were seen once. The CDR3 sequence is 15 residues long. Germline V gene data show CDR1 as LGHNA and CDR2 as YSLEER. Trimming removed 1 base at V and 0 bases at J, with 10 bases between. This receptor was identified in a human donor with non-small cell lung cancer who had a complete response to radiotherapy plus ipilimumab. The chain uses TRBV4-3 and TRBJ2-7; TRBD1 is a possible D gene (6 bases). The specimen comprised peripheral blood, sampled from a patient treated with radiotherapy plus ipilimumab. In nucleotides, the CDR3 is TGCGCCAGCAGCCAAGGGAGGACAGCCTCCTACGAGCAGTACTTC. This translates into CASSQGRTASYEQYF.